This TCR beta chain appears in the sequencing data of a study of blood T cell repertoires in COVID-19. The wider study: T cells, B-cell-depleted T cells, or PBMCs supplied cDNA or gDNA.

Sequencing was performed with immunoSEQ multiplex PCR; in TCRdb, only in-frame clones are kept and a portion is missing. This table holds more than 300,000 clones, 90% to 95% found once. V shed 3 bases and J 4 bases; nucleotides not matched to a gene: 4. This CDR3 contains 14 residues. The germline V gene encodes CDR1 SGHRS and CDR2 YFSETQ. V usage is TRBV5-1 and J usage is TRBJ1-2; 9 bases agree with TRBD1. The source of this sequence is a woman aged 25 to 39 who had been exposed to COVID-19. The sample consisted of PBMCs or T cells enriched from blood (not recorded which). This chain's CDR3 is CASSWDRVGYGYTF. DNA of the CDR3: TGCGCCAGCAGCTGGGACAGGGTGGGCTATGGCTACACCTTC.